These 29 T cell receptor beta chains were all obtained from the same sample, sequenced in a study of cytomegalovirus exposure and HLA in healthy donors. Assay used: immunoSEQ multiplex PCR; TCRdb lists only in-frame clones, some missing. The sample has 55,000 to 70,000 clones, roughly 91% seen once; the top ten hold around 2.2%. The sequenced sample was PBMCs. The receptors stem from a young woman in good health and CMV-seronegative.

The chain employs TRBV5-1 and TRBJ2-2; D perhaps matches TRBD1 (5 bases). There are 15 residues in the CDR3. The germline V and J ends were trimmed by 2 bases and 6 bases, with 14 bases remaining between them. In germline, CDR1 is SGHRS, CDR2 YFSETQ. Here the CDR3 reads CASSFTSGKAGELFF. CDR3 coding DNA: TGCGCCAGCAGCTTTACCTCAGGGAAAGCCGGGGAGCTGTTTTTT.

V and J are TRBV18 and TRBJ2-6, with TRBD2 identical over 8 bases. Per germline, CDR1 KGHSH and CDR2 LQKENI. This CDR3 has 18 residues. With 2 bases clipped from V and 0 bases from J, the junction kept 6 bases outside the gene matches. As DNA, the CDR3 is TGTGCCAGCTCACCATCGACTAGCGTAGCCTCTGGGGCCAACGTCCTGACTTTC. It codes for CASSPSTSVASGANVLTF.

The rearrangement uses TRBV4-1 and TRBJ2-3, with 8 bases fitting TRBD2. Per the germline V gene, CDR1 is MGHRA and CDR2 is YSYEKL. Trimming at V came to 4 bases and at J to 2 bases, leaving 2 bases not matched to a gene. The CDR3 loop spans 14 amino acids. Written as DNA, the CDR3 is TGCGCCAGCAGCCTAGCGGGGCTCACAGATACGCAGTATTTT. As protein: CASSLAGLTDTQYF.

This clone was picked up one time. The genes are TRBV6-5 and TRBJ1-1; a weak D match, TRBD1 (5 bases). V lost 0 bases, J lost 7 bases, and 6 bases lay in between. The CDR3 contains 12 residues. CDR1 MNHEY and CDR2 SVGAGI come from the germline V gene. CDR3 protein: CASSYSQGEAFF. CDR3 sequence (DNA): TGTGCCAGCAGTTACTCGCAGGGTGAAGCTTTCTTT.

This clone was picked up one time. The V gene is TRBV7-9, the J gene TRBJ2-3; TRBD2 aligns across 13 bases. The length of the CDR3 is 18 residues. Per germline, CDR1 SEHNR and CDR2 FQNEAQ (reference sequence). The trim removed 5 bases at V and 2 bases at J, leaving 10 bases unmatched. In DNA form, the CDR3 reads TGTGCCAGCAGCCCCGGTAGACTAGCGGGAGGTAACACAGATACGCAGTATTTT. Protein: CASSPGRLAGGNTDTQYF. The entire variable domain, with the rest obtained from reference TRBV7-9 and TRBJ2-3, is as follows: DTGVSQNPRHKITKRGQNVTFRCDPISEHNRLYWYRQTLGQGPEFLTYFQNEAQLEKSRLLSDRFSAERPKGSFSTLEIQRTEQGDSAMYLCASSPGRLAGGNTDTQYFGPGTRLTVL.

The genes are TRBV6-5 and TRBJ1-3; a possible D gene is TRBD1 (6 bases). This CDR3 comprises 16 residues. V gave up 2 bases and J gave up 0 bases, with 11 bases separating them. The V gene's germline CDR1 is MNHEY and CDR2 SVGAGI. The CDR3 bases are TGTGCCAGCAGTTACACTTTGGACAGCTCTGGAAACACCATATATTTT. Its translation: CASSYTLDSSGNTIYF.

This clone was seen a few times. The chain links TRBV7-9 to TRBJ1-2; a possible D gene is TRBD1 (5 bases). Between the trimmed V and J ends, which lost 3 bases and 8 bases, there was a span of 10 bases. The CDR3 covers 12 residues. Germline CDR1 reads SEHNR; CDR2 reads FQNEAQ (reference sequence). The CDR3 coding sequence is TGTGCCAGCAGCTTGGCAGGGCGAGGCTACACCTTC. This gives the protein CASSLAGRGYTF.

The rearrangement links TRBV9 to TRBJ1-2, with D perhaps matching TRBD1 (5 bases). This CDR3 contains 14 residues. The V gene lost 0 bases and the J gene lost 4 bases, with 10 bases spanning the gap. The germline CDR1 and CDR2 sequences are SGDLS and YYNGEE. The CDR3 here is CASSVGGGTYGYTF. The CDR3 coding sequence is TGTGCCAGCAGCGTAGGGGGGGGAACCTATGGCTACACCTTC.

The rearrangement links TRBV27 to TRBJ1-2; D ambiguous. Trimming removed 4 bases from V and 2 bases from J, with 5 bases in between. The CDR3 consists of 12 residues. The germline V gene encodes CDR1 MNHEY and CDR2 SMNVEV (reference sequence). The CDR3 nucleotides are TGTGCCAGCAGTTCGGGAAACTATGGCTACACCTTC. It is translated as CASSSGNYGYTF.

The J gene is TRBJ2-7, the V gene TRBV5-5, with 9 bases fitting TRBD2. This CDR3 is built from 15 residues. In germline, CDR1 is SGHKS, CDR2 YYEKEE (reference sequence). With V trimmed by 5 bases and J by 2 bases, 8 bases remained unmatched. The CDR3 nucleotides read TGTGCCAGCAGGGATGGGATAGCGGGAGCCTACGAGCAGTACTTC. Translation: CASRDGIAGAYEQYF. The full variable domain, with the rest looked up from reference TRBV5-5 and TRBJ2-7, is DAGVTQSPTHLIKTRGQQVTLRCSPISGHKSVSWYQQVLGQGPQFIFQYYEKEERGRGNFPDRFSARQFPNYSSELNVNALLLGDSALYLCASRDGIAGAYEQYFGPGTRLTVT.

The chain joins TRBV7-2 to TRBJ2-1; 9 bases fit TRBD2. J was trimmed by 7 bases and V by 6 bases; bases with no gene match: 10. This CDR3 region has 15 residues. Germline values: CDR1 SGHTA, CDR2 FQGNSA. CDR3 sequence: CASSLSGSPGNEQFF. The CDR3 region has the DNA TGTGCCAGCAGTCTTAGCGGGAGTCCGGGGAATGAGCAGTTCTTC.

The rearrangement uses TRBV6-5 and TRBJ1-4, with D possibly TRBD1 on 6 matching bases. In germline, CDR1 is MNHEY, CDR2 SVGAGI. There are 15 residues in the CDR3. Trimming left V 6 bases short and J 6 bases short, with 17 bases between. The CDR3 nucleotides are TGTGCCAGCAGACCCTACTCAGGGGACCATGAAAAACTGTTTTTT. Translation: CASRPYSGDHEKLFF.

V usage is TRBV5-1 and J usage is TRBJ2-6; 14 nucleotides agree with TRBD2. Per germline, CDR1 SGHRS and CDR2 YFSETQ. The ends lost 2 bases at V and 0 bases at J; junction bases unmatched: 4. This CDR3 has 19 amino acids. CDR3 amino acids: CASSFRTSGGFSGANVLTF. DNA for the CDR3: TGCGCCAGCAGCTTCAGGACTAGCGGGGGGTTCTCTGGGGCCAACGTCCTGACTTTC.

The gene calls are TRBV23-1 and TRBJ2-7; maybe TRBD2 (5 bases). TRBV23-1 is an open reading frame, and its role is uncertain. CDR3 length equals 14 residues. Trimming removed 11 bases from V and 3 bases from J, with 20 bases in between. This CDR3 is CAGPRTSPYYEQYF. CDR3 in DNA: TGCGCCGGACCTCGGACTTCCCCATACTACGAGCAGTACTTC.

The rearrangement links TRBV19 to TRBJ2-1; TRBD2 aligns across 8 bases. Germline V gene data show CDR1 as LNHDA and CDR2 as SQIVND (reference sequence). The J segment lost 1 base and the V segment lost 4 bases, leaving 3 bases of the junction unmatched. The CDR3 has 15 residues. CDR3 coding DNA: TGTGCCAGTAGTAAACTAGCGGATTCCTACAATGAGCAGTTCTTC. Translated: CASSKLADSYNEQFF. Based on the CDR3 plus reference TRBV19 and TRBJ2-1, the full variable domain is DGGITQSPKYLFRKEGQNVTLSCEQNLNHDAMYWYRQDPGQGLRLIYYSQIVNDFQKGDIAEGYSVSREKKESFPLTVTSAQKNPTAFYLCASSKLADSYNEQFFGPGTRLTVL.

The chain joins TRBV7-6 to TRBJ2-5, with 8 bases lining up with TRBD1. The CDR3 contains 17 residues. Germline V gene lookup returns CDR1 SGHVS and CDR2 FNYEAQ. The junction had 12 bases not matched to a gene; V was cut back by 5 bases and J by 1 base. In DNA form, the CDR3 reads TGTGCCAGCAGCGTAATCTTAAGGACAGGGAGCCAAGAGACCCAGTACTTC. Translating gives CASSVILRTGSQETQYF.

This rearrangement joins TRBV7-2 to TRBJ2-5; 10 bases are a match to TRBD2. The CDR3 loop spans 15 amino acids. Germline lookup yields CDR1 SGHTA and CDR2 FQGNSA. Trimming removed 2 bases from V and 1 base from J; junction bases left unmatched: 1. The CDR3 bases are TGTGCCAGCAGCTTAACTAGCGGGGTCCAAGAGACCCAGTACTTC. Amino acids: CASSLTSGVQETQYF.

The chain couples TRBV10-3 to TRBJ1-2; the match to TRBD1 covers 7 bases. With 3 bases clipped from V and 1 base from J, the junction kept 5 bases outside the gene matches. The CDR3 is 15 amino acids. Germline lookup yields CDR1 ENHRY and CDR2 SYGVKD. CDR3 coding DNA: TGTGCCATCAGTGACGGAGGGGGCTTTAACTATGGCTACACCTTC. As protein: CAISDGGGFNYGYTF.

The gene calls are TRBV5-1 and TRBJ1-1; the D is unclear. V was trimmed by 5 bases and J by 1 base, leaving 15 bases between them. Germline V gene lookup returns CDR1 SGHRS and CDR2 YFSETQ. The CDR3 extends over 15 amino acids. CDR3: CASSVNPGGNTEAFF. DNA of the CDR3: TGCGCCAGCAGTGTGAACCCGGGAGGGAACACTGAAGCTTTCTTT.

The chain links TRBV6-1 to TRBJ1-1, with a weak D call TRBD1 (5 bases). The CDR3 consists of 11 residues. Trimming removed 5 bases from V and 11 bases from J, with 12 bases in between. Germline V gene sequence: CDR1 MNHNS, CDR2 SASEGT. The CDR3 nucleotides read TGTGCCAGCAGTTACGGGGGAAGCGCTTTCTTT. It yields the protein CASSYGGSAFF.

J is TRBJ1-5 and V is TRBV10-3; 9 bases line up with TRBD1. CDR3 size: 15 residues. Germline-derived CDR1 and CDR2 are ENHRY and SYGVKD. With V trimmed by 5 bases and J by 3 bases, 5 bases remained unmatched. CDR3 in amino acids: CAISSGTGINQPQHF. CDR3 nucleotide sequence: TGTGCCATCAGTAGCGGGACAGGGATCAATCAGCCCCAGCATTTT.

The chain recombines TRBV2 with TRBJ1-2, with a weak D call TRBD1 (6 bases). Trimming removed 2 bases from V and 4 bases from J, with 17 bases in between. The germline V gene has CDR1 SNHLY and CDR2 FYNNEI. The CDR3 consists of 16 residues. In nucleotides, the CDR3 is TGTGCCAGCAGTGAATTTACCTGGGGGCGCAGCTATGGCTACACCTTC. Its translation: CASSEFTWGRSYGYTF.

The chain employs TRBV10-3 and TRBJ2-1; 8 bases are shared with TRBD2. The CDR3 has 17 amino acids. The V gene's germline CDR1 is ENHRY and CDR2 SYGVKD. The trim removed 3 bases at V and 4 bases at J, leaving 11 bases unmatched. CDR3 sequence (DNA): TGTGCCATCAGTGAACAGGGACGGGGGGGCGCTTACAATGAGCAGTTCTTC. This translates into CAISEQGRGGAYNEQFF.

V gene TRBV6-1 combines with J gene TRBJ2-3; TRBD2 matches 13 bases. The CDR3 spans 19 residues. The V gene's germline CDR1 is MNHNS and CDR2 SASEGT. The J segment lost 1 base and the V segment lost 1 base, leaving 8 bases of the junction unmatched. CDR3 residues: CASSEGGLAGVYRTDTQYF. The DNA of the CDR3 is TGTGCCAGCAGTGAAGGCGGACTAGCGGGAGTCTACCGCACAGATACGCAGTATTTT.

The chain employs TRBV7-9 and TRBJ2-1, with TRBD2 identical over 7 bases. The germline CDR1 and CDR2 sequences are SEHNR and FQNEAQ (reference sequence). V lost 7 bases and J lost 5; bases outside the gene matches: 5. The CDR3 consists of 13 residues. CDR3 sequence: CASTLLADNEQFF. In DNA, the CDR3 is TGTGCCAGCACCCTCCTAGCGGACAATGAGCAGTTCTTC.

This rearrangement joins TRBV7-3 to TRBJ2-1; perhaps TRBD2 as D (5 bases). Trimming removed 5 bases from V and 8 bases from J, with 16 bases in between. The CDR3 spans 14 residues. From germline, CDR1 is SGHTA and CDR2 FQGTGA. The CDR3 region has the DNA TGTGCCAGCAGCCCACAACTAGTCGCACATGAGCAGTTCTTC. This sequence encodes CASSPQLVAHEQFF.

The V gene is TRBV11-2, the J gene TRBJ1-2, with D unresolved. The CDR3 runs 12 residues. Trimming took 2 bases from V and 4 from J, leaving 5 bases between them. Germline V gene lookup returns CDR1 SGHAT and CDR2 FQNNGV. CDR3 DNA sequence: TGTGCCAGCAGCTTAAGCCTCTATGGCTACACCTTC. This encodes CASSLSLYGYTF.

The chain joins TRBV15 to TRBJ2-1; 14 bases agree with TRBD2. The CDR3 has 17 residues. V dropped 0 bases and J dropped 5; count of bases not matched to a gene: 3. Per the germline V gene, CDR1 is LNHNV and CDR2 is YYDKDF (reference sequence). CDR3 DNA: TGTGCCACCAGCAGAGATCGGGGACTAGCGGGAGACAATGAGCAGTTCTTC. This sequence encodes CATSRDRGLAGDNEQFF.

This clone was seen once. V is TRBV29-1 and J is TRBJ1-1; tentatively, D is TRBD1 (6 bases). The CDR3 consists of 14 residues. Germline CDR1 and CDR2: SQVTM and ANQGSEA. Deletions cut 6 bases from V and 2 bases from J, with 16 bases between. The CDR3: CSVRGGTVNTEAFF. The CDR3 nucleotides read TGCAGCGTCAGGGGCGGTACAGTAAACACTGAAGCTTTCTTT.